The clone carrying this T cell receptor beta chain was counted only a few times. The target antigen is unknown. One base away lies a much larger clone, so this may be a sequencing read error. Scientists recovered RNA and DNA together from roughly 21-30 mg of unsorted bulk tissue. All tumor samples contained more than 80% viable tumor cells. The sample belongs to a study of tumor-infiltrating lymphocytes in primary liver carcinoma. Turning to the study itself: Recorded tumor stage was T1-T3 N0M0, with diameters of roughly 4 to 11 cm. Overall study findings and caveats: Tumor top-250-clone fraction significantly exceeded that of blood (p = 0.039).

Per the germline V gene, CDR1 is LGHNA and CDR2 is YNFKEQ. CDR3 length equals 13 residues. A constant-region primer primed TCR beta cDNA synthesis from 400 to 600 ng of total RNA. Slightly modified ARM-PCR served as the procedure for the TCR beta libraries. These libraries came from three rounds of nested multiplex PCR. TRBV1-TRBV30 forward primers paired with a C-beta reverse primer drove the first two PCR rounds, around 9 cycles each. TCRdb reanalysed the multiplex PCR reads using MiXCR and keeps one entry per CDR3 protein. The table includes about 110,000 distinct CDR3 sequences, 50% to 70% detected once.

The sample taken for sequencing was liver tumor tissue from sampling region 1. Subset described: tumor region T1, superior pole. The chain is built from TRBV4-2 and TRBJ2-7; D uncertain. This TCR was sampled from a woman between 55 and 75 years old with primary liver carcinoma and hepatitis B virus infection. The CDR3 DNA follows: TGTGCCAGCAGCCAAGAACGGCAGGACGAGCTGTACTTC. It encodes CASSQERQDELYF.